This TCR beta chain derives from a study of blood T cells in healthy people across ages. The CDR3 is 15 amino acids. The J segment lost 1 base and the V segment lost 0 bases, leaving 5 bases of the junction unmatched. The V gene's germline CDR1 is DFQATT and CDR2 SNEGSKA (reference sequence). The use of a sample-barcoded 5' primer and a J-beta primer mix characterized a second PCR of about 7 to 12 cycles. TCRdb passed the 5' RACE reads through MiXCR, listing each CDR3 protein once. The sample has 1.5 million to 2 million distinct CDR3 sequences, roughly 27% seen once; the top ten hold more than 6%. Notes on the study in general: With age, beta diversity per million T cells declined roughly linearly, significantly by 30 to 40.

This clonotype was counted between two and nine times. What it recognizes is unknown. Material for sequencing was blood. This chain joins TRBV20-1 and TRBJ2-5, with 7 bases aligning to TRBD2. This sequence was found in a woman aged 25 to 45 in good health. CDR3 bases: TGCAGTGCTAGAGAGCGGGGGTATTTCCAAGAGACCCAGTACTTC. This codes for CSARERGYFQETQYF.